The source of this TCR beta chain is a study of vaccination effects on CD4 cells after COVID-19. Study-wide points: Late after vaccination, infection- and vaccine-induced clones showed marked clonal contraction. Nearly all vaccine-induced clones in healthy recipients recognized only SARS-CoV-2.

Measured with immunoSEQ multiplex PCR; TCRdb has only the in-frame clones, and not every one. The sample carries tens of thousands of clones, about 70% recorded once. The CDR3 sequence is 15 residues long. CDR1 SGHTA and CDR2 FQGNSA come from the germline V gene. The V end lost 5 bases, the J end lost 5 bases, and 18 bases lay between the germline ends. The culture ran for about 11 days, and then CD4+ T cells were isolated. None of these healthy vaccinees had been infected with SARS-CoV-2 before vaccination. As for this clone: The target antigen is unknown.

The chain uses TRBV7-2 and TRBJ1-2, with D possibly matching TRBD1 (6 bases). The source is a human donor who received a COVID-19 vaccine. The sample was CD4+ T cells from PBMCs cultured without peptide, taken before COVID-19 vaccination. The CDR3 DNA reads TGTGCCAGCAGCCCCGGTGGGGCAGGGGATTATGGCTACACCTTC. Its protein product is CASSPGGAGDYGYTF.